Listed below are T cell receptor beta chains from one sample, sequenced in a study of blood T cell repertoires in COVID-19. Sequencing used immunoSEQ multiplex PCR; TCRdb keeps in-frame clones, though not all of them. The sample has approximately 350,000 clones; approximately 90% are singletons. Input material: peripheral blood. The receptor set was obtained from a woman aged 18-35 years who had recovered from COVID-19. The CDR3 runs from the conserved cysteine through the conserved F or W. A D gene is named only where the DNA matches it firmly. Some rows mark clone size as missing; the rest say once, few, many or name a class of expanded clone.

V gene: TRBV24-1; D gene: -; clone size: -; J gene: TRBJ1-5; CDR3 DNA: TGTGCCACCAGTGACCCTCGAGGTAGCGGTCAGCCCCAGCATTTT; CDR3 protein: CATSDPRGSGQPQHF
V gene: TRBV4-1; D gene: -; clone size: -; J gene: TRBJ1-1; CDR3 DNA: TGCGCCAGCAGGTCAAGTGGGCAGGTGGCTGAAGCTTTCTTT; CDR3 protein: CASRSSGQVAEAFF
V gene: TRBV7-2; D gene: -; clone size: -; J gene: TRBJ2-1; CDR3 DNA: TGTGCCAGCAGCTCAGGGGCCGGGTACAATGAGCAGTTCTTC; CDR3 protein: CASSSGAGYNEQFF
V gene: TRBV5-6; D gene: -; clone size: -; J gene: TRBJ2-2; CDR3 DNA: TGTGCCAGCAGTACAGGGCTAAGGGGCGGGGAGCTGTTTTTT; CDR3 protein: CASSTGLRGGELFF
V gene: TRBV9; D gene: -; clone size: -; J gene: TRBJ2-3; CDR3 DNA: TGTGCCAGCAGCGTCTCCAGGATGACAGATACGCAGTATTTT; CDR3 protein: CASSVSRMTDTQYF
V gene: TRBV4-3; D gene: TRBD1; clone size: -; J gene: TRBJ1-4; CDR3 DNA: TGCGCCAGCAGCTACCGATCGGGACAGGGTTATGAAAAACTGTTTTTT; CDR3 protein: CASSYRSGQGYEKLFF
V gene: TRBV11-2; D gene: -; clone size: -; J gene: TRBJ1-2; CDR3 DNA: TGTGCCAGCAGCTTAGGGCCCGGAGGAGGGGAATATGGCTACACCTTC; CDR3 protein: CASSLGPGGGEYGYTF
V gene: TRBV7-9; D gene: -; clone size: -; J gene: TRBJ2-1; CDR3 DNA: TGTGCCAGCAGCTTTTTCTCGGGAGCAGGCAATGAGCAGTTCTTC; CDR3 protein: CASSFFSGAGNEQFF
V gene: TRBV18; D gene: TRBD1; clone size: -; J gene: TRBJ1-5; CDR3 DNA: TGTGCCAGCTCACGGGACAGTAGCAATCAGCCCCAGCATTTT; CDR3 protein: CASSRDSSNQPQHF
V gene: TRBV5-4; D gene: TRBD1; clone size: -; J gene: TRBJ1-1; CDR3 DNA: TGTGCCAGCAGCATACCGGGACAGGGAGACACTGAAGCTTTCTTT; CDR3 protein: CASSIPGQGDTEAFF
V gene: TRBV4-3; D gene: TRBD2; clone size: -; J gene: TRBJ2-1; CDR3 DNA: TGCGCCAGCAGCCAAGATCCGGGAGGCTCCTACAATGAGCAGTTCTTC; CDR3 protein: CASSQDPGGSYNEQFF
V gene: TRBV13; D gene: TRBD2; clone size: -; J gene: TRBJ2-3; CDR3 DNA: TGTGCCAGCAGCTTTCGGACTAGCGGGAGTGGAGATACGCAGTATTTT; CDR3 protein: CASSFRTSGSGDTQYF
V gene: TRBV23-1; D gene: -; clone size: -; J gene: TRBJ2-5; CDR3 DNA: TGCGCCAGCAGTCAAGGAGGGTCGAAGGAGACCCAGTACTTC; CDR3 protein: CASSQGGSKETQYF
V gene: TRBV5-1; D gene: -; clone size: -; J gene: TRBJ2-3; CDR3 DNA: TGCGCCAGCAGCTTGGCCGCCGCGTACTATAGCACAGATACGCAGTATTTT; CDR3 protein: CASSLAAAYYSTDTQYF
V gene: TRBV21-1; D gene: -; clone size: -; J gene: TRBJ1-1; CDR3 DNA: -; CDR3 protein: CASRGFGQGAPPEAFF
V gene: TRBV6-1; D gene: TRBD2; clone size: -; J gene: TRBJ2-1; CDR3 DNA: TGTGCCAGCAGTGGCAGACTAGCGCGGGGGATCTACAATGAGCAGTTCTTC; CDR3 protein: CASSGRLARGIYNEQFF
V gene: TRBV5-1; D gene: TRBD1; clone size: -; J gene: TRBJ1-1; CDR3 DNA: TGCGCCAGCAGCGGCGGGACAGGGCTCGGCACTGAAGCTTTCTTT; CDR3 protein: CASSGGTGLGTEAFF
V gene: TRBV5-4; D gene: TRBD1; clone size: once; J gene: TRBJ1-2; CDR3 DNA: TGTGCCAGCAGCTTAAAGGGGGCGTTATATGGCTACACCTTC; CDR3 protein: CASSLKGALYGYTF
V gene: TRBV19; D gene: TRBD1; clone size: -; J gene: TRBJ1-1; CDR3 DNA: TGTGCCAGTAGTCAACATACAGGGGGCACTGAAGCTTTCTTT; CDR3 protein: CASSQHTGGTEAFF
V gene: TRBV24-1; D gene: TRBD2; clone size: -; J gene: TRBJ2-1; CDR3 DNA: TGTGCCACCAGTCGTGGCGGGAGGAGCAATGAGCAGTTCTTC; CDR3 protein: CATSRGGRSNEQFF
V gene: TRBV5-4; D gene: -; clone size: -; J gene: TRBJ2-3; CDR3 DNA: TGTGCCAGCAGCTTGGCGGTCCTGACTAGTCCAGATACGCAGTATTTT; CDR3 protein: CASSLAVLTSPDTQYF
V gene: TRBV10-2; D gene: TRBD1; clone size: -; J gene: TRBJ1-2; CDR3 DNA: TGCGCCAGCAGTGAGTTCTGGACAGGCAACTATGGCTACACCTTC; CDR3 protein: CASSEFWTGNYGYTF
V gene: TRBV18; D gene: -; clone size: -; J gene: TRBJ2-5; CDR3 DNA: TGTGCCAGCTCACCAGGGGCAGGCCCCCAAGAGACCCAGTACTTC; CDR3 protein: CASSPGAGPQETQYF
V gene: TRBV11-2; D gene: -; clone size: -; J gene: TRBJ2-4; CDR3 DNA: TGTGCCAGCAGCGCGGGAAACATTCAGTACTTC; CDR3 protein: CASSAGNIQYF
V gene: TRBV19; D gene: TRBD1; clone size: -; J gene: TRBJ1-5; CDR3 DNA: TGTGCCAGTAGTACACAGGGGAGGTTGCAGCCCCAGCATTTT; CDR3 protein: CASSTQGRLQPQHF
V gene: TRBV28; D gene: TRBD1; clone size: -; J gene: TRBJ2-5; CDR3 DNA: TGTGCCAGCAGCCCGCTGAGGGGACAGTCAAAGACCCAGTACTTC; CDR3 protein: CASSPLRGQSKTQYF
V gene: TRBV5-1; D gene: -; clone size: -; J gene: TRBJ1-2; CDR3 DNA: TGCGCCAGCAGCTTAGAACAGGGCTACTATGGCTACACCTTC; CDR3 protein: CASSLEQGYYGYTF
V gene: TRBV18; D gene: -; clone size: -; J gene: TRBJ2-5; CDR3 DNA: TGTGCCAGCTCACCACCGGTGAGGGATTCGATGACCCAGTACTTC; CDR3 protein: CASSPPVRDSMTQYF
V gene: TRBV27; D gene: -; clone size: -; J gene: TRBJ2-3; CDR3 DNA: TGTGCCAGCAGTTTGGCACAGGGAACAGATACGCAGTATTTT; CDR3 protein: CASSLAQGTDTQYF
V gene: TRBV19; D gene: TRBD1; clone size: once; J gene: TRBJ1-2; CDR3 DNA: TGTGCCAGTACCGAGGACAGGGGGGATGGCTACACCTTC; CDR3 protein: CASTEDRGDGYTF
V gene: TRBV11-2; D gene: TRBD2; clone size: -; J gene: TRBJ2-1; CDR3 DNA: TGTGCCAGCAGCTTAAGAGTAGCGGGCTACAATGAGCAGTTCTTC; CDR3 protein: CASSLRVAGYNEQFF
V gene: TRBV11-2; D gene: TRBD2; clone size: -; J gene: TRBJ2-1; CDR3 DNA: TGTGCCAGCAGCTTAGACGGGAGCGGGAACAATGAGCAGTTCTTC; CDR3 protein: CASSLDGSGNNEQFF
V gene: TRBV7-2; D gene: -; clone size: -; J gene: TRBJ2-1; CDR3 DNA: TGTGCCAGCAGCCGGACTACCAGCTCCTACAATGAGCAGTTCTTC; CDR3 protein: CASSRTTSSYNEQFF
V gene: TRBV7-2; D gene: TRBD1; clone size: -; J gene: TRBJ2-2; CDR3 DNA: TGTGCCAGCAGCTTTAAGGGGACAGTTTTGAACACCGGGGAGCTGTTTTTT; CDR3 protein: CASSFKGTVLNTGELFF
V gene: TRBV6-2/TRBV6-3; D gene: TRBD1; clone size: -; J gene: TRBJ1-5; CDR3 DNA: TGTGCCAGCAGTTACATGGGACAGCCCAATCAGCCCCAGCATTTT; CDR3 protein: CASSYMGQPNQPQHF
V gene: TRBV27; D gene: -; clone size: -; J gene: TRBJ2-2; CDR3 DNA: TGTGCCAGCAGTTTGTACCCCTCTAGTGGGGCGTACGCCGGGGAGCTGTTTTTT; CDR3 protein: CASSLYPSSGAYAGELFF
V gene: TRBV7-9; D gene: TRBD2; clone size: -; J gene: TRBJ2-1; CDR3 DNA: TGTGCCAGCAGCCCACAAACTAGCGGGACTTACAATGAGCAGTTCTTC; CDR3 protein: CASSPQTSGTYNEQFF
V gene: TRBV6-5; D gene: TRBD2; clone size: once; J gene: TRBJ2-2; CDR3 DNA: TGTGCCAGCAGTTACTCGGGACTAGCGAGCGGGGAGCTGTTTTTT; CDR3 protein: CASSYSGLASGELFF
V gene: TRBV5-1; D gene: -; clone size: -; J gene: TRBJ2-2; CDR3 DNA: TGCGCCAGCAGCTTGGGATCCGCGGGCAACACCGGGGAGCTGTTTTTT; CDR3 protein: CASSLGSAGNTGELFF
V gene: TRBV18; D gene: -; clone size: -; J gene: TRBJ1-1; CDR3 DNA: TGTGCCAGCTCCGGCGGGGGGCTTCTCACTGAAGCTTTCTTT; CDR3 protein: CASSGGGLLTEAFF
V gene: TRBV27; D gene: -; clone size: -; J gene: TRBJ1-2; CDR3 DNA: TGTGCCAGCAGTTCGTATCCGACCGGGGGGGCAGCCGGCTATGGCTACACCTTC; CDR3 protein: CASSSYPTGGAAGYGYTF
V gene: TRBV18; D gene: TRBD2; clone size: -; J gene: TRBJ2-1; CDR3 DNA: TGTGCCAGCTCTGGGACTAGCGCGACCGCTCCCTACAATGAGCAGTTCTTC; CDR3 protein: CASSGTSATAPYNEQFF
V gene: TRBV27; D gene: -; clone size: -; J gene: TRBJ2-3; CDR3 DNA: TGTGCCAGCCGAAAAGCGGCGCGGAGCACAGATACGCAGTATTTT; CDR3 protein: CASRKAARSTDTQYF
V gene: TRBV3-1/TRBV3-2; D gene: TRBD2; clone size: -; J gene: TRBJ2-3; CDR3 DNA: TGTGCCAGCAGCCAAGACCCGGGGACTATCACAGATACGCAGTATTTT; CDR3 protein: CASSQDPGTITDTQYF
V gene: TRBV7-9; D gene: TRBD1; clone size: few; J gene: TRBJ2-1; CDR3 DNA: TGTGCCAGCAGCTCGGCCGCCAGGGGGCTCGGCAATGAGCAGTTCTTC; CDR3 protein: CASSSAARGLGNEQFF
V gene: TRBV5-5; D gene: -; clone size: -; J gene: TRBJ2-5; CDR3 DNA: TGTGCCAGCAGCTTGGGAAAACTAGATCCGTGGGCGCAAGAGACCCAGTACTTC; CDR3 protein: CASSLGKLDPWAQETQYF
V gene: TRBV7-2; D gene: -; clone size: -; J gene: TRBJ1-5; CDR3 DNA: TGTGCCAGCAGCTTAGCGTCAGGGCCTAGCAATCAGCCCCAGCATTTT; CDR3 protein: CASSLASGPSNQPQHF